This is a list of T cell receptor beta chains from one sample in a study of multiple sclerosis patients with progressive multifocal leukoencephalopathy. The method was immunoSEQ multiplex PCR; TCRdb's version includes in-frame clones alone and lacks a portion of them. The sample includes 25,000 to 30,000 clones, 85% to 90% seen only once; the top ten take roughly 1.6%. The sample consisted of PBMCs, taken from a patient treated with natalizumab. The receptor set was obtained from a human donor with multiple sclerosis. CDR3s include the opening cysteine and the closing phenylalanine or tryptophan. Fields, in order: clone size, J gene, D gene, V gene, CDR3 DNA, CDR3 protein. A D gene is named only where the DNA matches it firmly. Part of the rows lack a size; the others show once, few, many or a class for expanded clones.

-	TRBJ1-1	TRBD1	TRBV11-2	TGTGCCAGCAGCTTCCCCGGGACAGGGGCCAGCACTGAAGCTTTCTTT	CASSFPGTGASTEAFF
-	TRBJ2-3	-	TRBV5-4	TGTGCCAGCAGCTACCCTAGCACAGATACGCAGTATTTT	CASSYPSTDTQYF
-	TRBJ2-1	TRBD2	TRBV5-1	TGCGCCAGCAGCCTAGGACTAGCGGGAGACAATGAGCAGTTCTTC	CASSLGLAGDNEQFF
-	TRBJ2-7	-	TRBV7-9	TGTGCCAGCAGCTTAGCTGGGGGGGAGCAGTACTTC	CASSLAGGEQYF
-	TRBJ2-2	TRBD1	TRBV5-1	TGCGCCAGCAGGGGGGACAGGACCGGGGAGCTGTTTTTT	CASRGDRTGELFF
-	TRBJ2-2	-	TRBV7-6	TGTGCCAGCAGCGGAGGAAGGTCTGCCGGGGAGCTGTTTTTT	CASSGGRSAGELFF
once	TRBJ2-2	-	TRBV4-3	TGCGCCAGCAGCCAAGAATGGGGAAGGAACACCGGGGAGCTGTTTTTT	CASSQEWGRNTGELFF
-	TRBJ1-2	-	TRBV10-3	TGTGCCATCAGTGAGTCGATGTCCATCTATGGCTACACCTTC	CAISESMSIYGYTF
-	TRBJ1-1	-	TRBV4-1	TGCGCCAGCAGCCAAGCAGGAGCCCGGAACACTGAAGCTTTCTTT	CASSQAGARNTEAFF
-	TRBJ2-1	TRBD1	TRBV18	TGTGCCAGCTCACCAGGACAGGTTTCCGATGAGCAGTTCTTC	CASSPGQVSDEQFF
-	TRBJ2-7	TRBD2	TRBV6-5	TGTGCCAGCAGTTACGCTAGCGGGATGACTTACGAGCAGTACTTC	CASSYASGMTYEQYF
-	TRBJ2-7	TRBD1	TRBV7-6	TGTGCCAGCAGCCCCGGACAGGGGAAAGACGAGCAGTACTTC	CASSPGQGKDEQYF
-	TRBJ2-5	TRBD2	TRBV5-4	TGTGCCAGCAGCAAGATAGCGGGAGCGATCCAAGAGACCCAGTACTTC	CASSKIAGAIQETQYF
-	TRBJ2-5	TRBD2	TRBV14	TGTGCCAGCAGCCTTGGGACTAGCGGCGTTAAATACTTC	CASSLGTSGVKYF
-	TRBJ2-7	TRBD2	TRBV27	TGTGCCAGCAGGGTCGGGACTAGCGGGACGTACGAGCAGTACTTC	CASRVGTSGTYEQYF
-	TRBJ2-6	-	TRBV5-1	TGCGCCAGCAGCTTTTCTTCGGTCTCTGGGGCCAACGTCCTGACTTTC	CASSFSSVSGANVLTF
-	TRBJ2-2	-	TRBV20-1	TGCAGTGCCAAGACTGCCGGGGAGCTGTTTTTT	CSAKTAGELFF
-	TRBJ2-2	-	TRBV5-4	TGTGCCAGCAGCTCCGCTAGCGCTAACACCGGGGAGCTGTTTTTT	CASSSASANTGELFF
-	TRBJ1-1	TRBD1	TRBV5-5	TGTGCCAGCAGCTGGGCCCTACAGGGGGTGGACACTGAAGCTTTCTTT	CASSWALQGVDTEAFF
-	TRBJ2-6	TRBD1	TRBV6-1	TGTGCCAGCAGACAGGGGTCGGGGGGGGCCAACGTCCTGACTTTC	CASRQGSGGANVLTF
-	TRBJ1-2	-	TRBV6-5	TGTGCCAGCAGTCGGGGCGGTTCTAACTATGGCTACACCTTC	CASSRGGSNYGYTF
-	TRBJ1-2	TRBD1	TRBV19	TGTGCCAGTAGTCCCCGGGGGACAGGGTTTGGCTACACCTTC	CASSPRGTGFGYTF
-	TRBJ1-2	-	TRBV5-1	TGCGCCAGCAGCACTGACAGGAACTCTAACTATGGCTACACCTTC	CASSTDRNSNYGYTF
few	TRBJ1-2	-	TRBV27	TGTGCCAGCAGTTTATCCTATGCGAACGGCTACACCTTC	CASSLSYANGYTF
-	TRBJ2-7	-	TRBV5-6	TGTGCCAGCAGCCCGGGGGCAAGCTCCTACGAGCAGTACTTC	CASSPGASSYEQYF
-	TRBJ2-7	TRBD2	TRBV12-5	TGTGCTAGTGGTTTCACCCTCAGCGGGGAGGGGACGGGACTAGCGGGACACTACGAGCAGTACTTC	CASGFTLSGEGTGLAGHYEQYF
-	TRBJ2-4	TRBD2	TRBV7-2	TGTGCCAGCAGCTTACCGGGAGGGCCGGGCAAAAACATTCAGTACTTC	CASSLPGGPGKNIQYF
-	TRBJ2-2	-	TRBV19	TGTGCCAGTAGTATTCATCATCGGTCTAGGCCGAACACCGGGGAGCTGTTTTTT	CASSIHHRSRPNTGELFF
-	TRBJ2-7	TRBD2	TRBV5-3	TGTGCCAGAAGCTCCGGGACTAGCCGACCAAATCACTACGAGCAGTACTTC	CARSSGTSRPNHYEQYF
once	TRBJ2-1	-	TRBV28	TGTGCCAGCCCCCCAGGATCGGGGGCAAACAATGAGCAGTTCTTC	CASPPGSGANNEQFF
-	TRBJ2-1	TRBD2	TRBV27	TGTGCCAGCAGTTTCACTAGCGCAGGGGAGCAGTTCTTC	CASSFTSAGEQFF
-	TRBJ1-1	-	TRBV5-4	TGTGCCAGCAGCTTGCCCCGGGCGGGGAACACTGAAGCTTTCTTT	CASSLPRAGNTEAFF
-	TRBJ2-2	-	TRBV27	TGTGCCAGCAGCGGGACTCCTGGGGGTTTCGGCACCGGGGAGCTGTTTTTT	CASSGTPGGFGTGELFF
-	TRBJ2-7	-	TRBV7-2	TGTGCCAGCAGCTTGTGGGGGAGTGAAGGCGAGCAGTACTTC	CASSLWGSEGEQYF
-	TRBJ1-2	TRBD1	TRBV11-2	TGTGCCAGCAGGAGGACAGGGGAGGGAGGCTACACCTTC	CASRRTGEGGYTF
-	TRBJ2-7	-	TRBV9	TGTGCCAGCAGCGTATCGGGTAAGGGTATATCCGAGCAGTACTTC	CASSVSGKGISEQYF
-	TRBJ1-2	-	TRBV28	TGTGCCAGTAGACAGCTCCCCTATGGCTACACCTTC	CASRQLPYGYTF
-	TRBJ1-1	-	TRBV5-1	TGCGCCAGCAGCTTGCCGGCTTCGAACACTGAAGCTTTCTTT	CASSLPASNTEAFF
-	TRBJ2-1	-	TRBV28	TGTGCCAGCAGCGCCGCCGAGCAGTTCTTC	CASSAAEQFF
-	TRBJ2-1	-	TRBV28	TGTGCCACCGGGAGTAAGTCCTACAATGAGCAGTTCTTC	CATGSKSYNEQFF
-	TRBJ2-1	-	TRBV6-4	TGTGCCAGCAGTGGGTCCGGTAGCCCGACGCGGGAGCAGTTCTTC	CASSGSGSPTREQFF
-	TRBJ1-2	TRBD1	TRBV4-3	TGCGCCAGCAGCCAGGGACAGCTCTATGGCTACACCTTC	CASSQGQLYGYTF
-	TRBJ2-4	TRBD2	TRBV5-4	TGTGCCAGCAGCCGAGGGACTAGCGGGGGGGACATTCAGTACTTC	CASSRGTSGGDIQYF
-	TRBJ1-2	-	TRBV11-1	TGTGCCAGCAGCTCCCCCCAAACAAATCCTCACTATGGCTACACCTTC	CASSSPQTNPHYGYTF
few	TRBJ1-3	-	TRBV9	TGTGCCAGCAGCGTCCAACACGGACTCTCTGGAAACACCATATATTTT	CASSVQHGLSGNTIYF
-	TRBJ1-1	-	TRBV7-9	TGTGCCAGCAGCCCCGCCTATGAAGCTTTCTTT	CASSPAYEAFF
-	TRBJ2-7	-	TRBV19	TGTGCCAGTAGTATTCAGTCGGACGGCGAGCAGTACTTC	CASSIQSDGEQYF
-	TRBJ2-5	TRBD2	TRBV19	TGTGCCAGTAGTATGGGACTAGGTATCGAGACCCAGTACTTC	CASSMGLGIETQYF
-	TRBJ2-1	-	TRBV2	TGTGCCAGCAGGAAGGAGCGGACCGGCGACAATGAGCAGTTCTTC	CASRKERTGDNEQFF
-	TRBJ1-2	-	TRBV28	TGTGCCAGCAGTTTCGTGTGGGGCGGCTATGGCTACACCTTC	CASSFVWGGYGYTF
-	TRBJ2-1	-	TRBV13	TGTGCCAGCGCCCCCTATCGGAATGAGCAGTTCTTC	CASAPYRNEQFF